Listed here are 32 T cell receptor beta chains from one sample, sequenced in a study of blood T cell repertoires in COVID-19. This table comes from immunoSEQ multiplex PCR, and its TCRdb copy is limited to in-frame clones, with some not included. The sample has some 140,000 clones, 80% to 90% seen once; the top ten hold under 2.5%. Sequences were obtained from peripheral blood. These receptors were taken from a man aged 45-60 years with active COVID-19.

This chain joins TRBV9 and TRBJ2-7; 10 nucleotides agree with TRBD1. Trimming at V came to 4 bases and at J to 4 bases, leaving 14 bases not matched to a gene. This CDR3 spans 17 amino acids. Germline values: CDR1 SGDLS, CDR2 YYNGEE. The CDR3 DNA sequence: TGTGCCAGCAGCCGTTCACTCCGGGACAGGGGATTGTACGAGCAGTACTTC. It codes for CASSRSLRDRGLYEQYF.

This chain connects TRBV29-1 to TRBJ2-5; the D is unclear. CDR3 size: 11 residues. Trimming removed 4 bases at V and 13 bases at J, with 16 bases between. From germline, CDR1 is SQVTM and CDR2 ANQGSEA. The CDR3 DNA follows: TGCAGCGTTGGAGGCCATCATGAGTTGTACTTC. This gives the protein CSVGGHHELYF.

The rearrangement uses TRBV12-3 or TRBV12-4 and TRBJ1-1; tentatively, D is TRBD1 (5 bases). The CDR3 has 13 amino acids. The germline V and J ends were trimmed by 3 bases and 4 bases, with 9 bases remaining between them. The CDR3 coding sequence is TGTGCCAGCAGTTTGTCCCAGGGCACTGAAGCTTTCTTT. Translating it yields CASSLSQGTEAFF.

The V gene is TRBV6-1, the J gene TRBJ2-1, with TRBD2 matching over 8 bases. This CDR3 comprises 15 residues. Germline V gives CDR1 MNHNS, CDR2 SASEGT. With V trimmed by 1 base and J by 7 bases, 6 bases remained unmatched. This CDR3 is CASSEGGLAGNEQFF. For the CDR3, the DNA is TGTGCCAGCAGTGAAGGAGGACTAGCAGGGAATGAGCAGTTCTTC.

The chain uses TRBV10-3 and TRBJ2-4; 9 nucleotides line up with TRBD1. Germline V gene sequence: CDR1 ENHRY, CDR2 SYGVKD. Trimming removed 4 bases from V and 3 bases from J; junction bases left unmatched: 10. The CDR3 runs 17 residues. CDR3 bases: TGTGCCATCAGTGGGGGACAGGGCGGAAGTAGCAAAAACATTCAGTACTTC. It specifies CAISGGQGGSSKNIQYF.

The rearrangement uses TRBV6-1 and TRBJ1-2; tentative D call: TRBD1 (6 bases). This CDR3 has 16 amino acids. Looked up from germline, CDR1 is MNHNS and CDR2 is SASEGT. Trimming took off 3 bases at V and 8 bases at J, with 22 bases between the two ends. As DNA, the CDR3 is TGTGCCAGCAGTGACCGACCGGGACATTCCTCTTCGGGCTACACCTTC. This sequence encodes CASSDRPGHSSSGYTF.

The chain uses TRBV4-1 and TRBJ2-2; no definite D call. V lost 1 base and J lost 8, with 14 bases in between. The CDR3 runs to 15 residues. The germline CDR1 and CDR2 sequences are MGHRA and YSYEKL. The chain's CDR3 is CASSQVLVVVGELFF. The DNA for the CDR3 is TGCGCCAGCAGCCAAGTGCTAGTCGTGGTGGGGGAGCTGTTTTTT.

As DNA, the CDR3 is TGTGCCAGCAGTAGGGACAGGGCACTCACAGATACGCAGTATTTT. Translated: CASSRDRALTDTQYF. The chain couples TRBV2 to TRBJ2-3; 9 bases agree with TRBD1. The junction had 5 bases not matched to a gene; V was cut back by 5 bases and J by 2 bases. From germline, CDR1 is SNHLY and CDR2 FYNNEI. The CDR3 extends over 15 amino acids.

The gene calls are TRBV19 and TRBJ1-3; tentatively, D is TRBD1 (5 bases). CDR1 is LNHDA, CDR2 SQIVND, per germline (reference sequence). The CDR3 is 15 residues long. V dropped 3 bases and J dropped 4 bases, with 13 bases sitting between them. CDR3: CASSIVGTLGNTIYF. CDR3 coding DNA: TGTGCCAGTAGTATCGTGGGGACTTTGGGAAACACCATATATTTT. Combining the CDR3 with reference TRBV19 and TRBJ1-3 gives the whole variable domain DGGITQSPKYLFRKEGQNVTLSCEQNLNHDAMYWYRQDPGQGLRLIYYSQIVNDFQKGDIAEGYSVSREKKESFPLTVTSAQKNPTAFYLCASSIVGTLGNTIYFGEGSWLTVV.

This clone was seen a handful of times. The rearrangement links TRBV4-1 to TRBJ2-3; 12 bases map to TRBD2. V lost 1 base and J lost 4; bases outside the gene matches: 3. Looked up from germline, CDR1 is MGHRA and CDR2 is YSYEKL. The CDR3 extends over 16 amino acids. The CDR3 bases are TGCGCCAGCAGCCAAGCACTAGCGGGGGGCTCAGATACGCAGTATTTT. Protein: CASSQALAGGSDTQYF.

V is TRBV5-4 and J is TRBJ1-1; 8 bases fit TRBD1. Looked up from germline, CDR1 is SGHNT and CDR2 is YYREEE (reference sequence). The length of the CDR3 is 15 residues. The trim removed 6 bases at V and 2 bases at J, leaving 9 bases unmatched. CDR3 sequence: CASKRAGTGNTEAFF. CDR3 coding DNA: TGTGCCAGCAAAAGAGCCGGGACAGGTAACACTGAAGCTTTCTTT.

This chain joins TRBV20-1 and TRBJ1-3, with D unclear. This CDR3 has 16 residues. The germline gives CDR1 DFQATT, CDR2 SNEGSKA (reference sequence). V shed 3 bases and J shed 3 bases, with 18 bases lying between them. The CDR3 reads CSASDAEEGVGNTIYF. DNA of the CDR3: TGCAGTGCTAGTGACGCGGAGGAGGGCGTTGGAAACACCATATATTTT.

This clone was detected once. This chain joins TRBV5-1 and TRBJ2-7; 7 bases align to TRBD1. The ends lost 4 bases at V and 2 bases at J; junction bases unmatched: 9. The CDR3 contains 15 residues. Germline CDR1 SGHRS, CDR2 YFSETQ. The CDR3 here is CASSPGQSAAYEQYF. The CDR3 DNA sequence: TGCGCCAGCAGCCCGGGACAGTCGGCGGCCTACGAGCAGTACTTC. The variable domain in full, completed from reference TRBV5-1 and TRBJ2-7, reads KAGVTQTPRYLIKTRGQQVTLSCSPISGHRSVSWYQQTPGQGLQFLFEYFSETQRNKGNFPGRFSGRQFSNSRSEMNVSTLELGDSALYLCASSPGQSAAYEQYFGPGTRLTVT.

The chain is built from TRBV6-1 and TRBJ1-5; D not resolved. Trimming removed 5 bases at V and 1 base at J, with 15 bases between. Germline V CDR1 and CDR2: MNHNS, SASEGT. The CDR3 length is 16 residues. Written as DNA, the CDR3 is TGTGCCAGCAGTCAAGTACAGTCAACCAGCAATCAGCCCCAGCATTTT. Protein sequence: CASSQVQSTSNQPQHF.

V and J are TRBV6-1 and TRBJ1-6, with no clear D. The CDR3 runs to 15 residues. Per germline, CDR1 MNHNS and CDR2 SASEGT. V dropped 1 base and J dropped 6 bases, with 10 bases sitting between them. The CDR3 DNA reads as TGTGCCAGCAGTGAAGAGGGAGAATTTAATTCACCCCTCCACTTT. It is translated as CASSEEGEFNSPLHF.

The chain links TRBV19 to TRBJ2-1; TRBD1 aligns across 9 bases. Germline V gives CDR1 LNHDA, CDR2 SQIVND (reference sequence). This CDR3 has 15 amino acids. With 5 bases clipped from V and 1 base from J, the junction kept 3 bases outside the gene matches. In DNA form, the CDR3 reads TGTGCCAGTAGTTCCGACAGGGGGTCCTACAATGAGCAGTTCTTC. Protein product: CASSSDRGSYNEQFF.

This clone was counted a few times. The gene calls are TRBV5-8 and TRBJ2-7; TRBD1 matches 8 bases. The CDR3 is 18 amino acids. Germline V gene lookup returns CDR1 SGHTS and CDR2 YDEGEE. The V and J ends lost 3 bases and 2 bases, in that order; junction bases with no gene match: 16. This CDR3 is CASSSRDRRKSITYEQYF. The DNA for the CDR3 is TGTGCCAGCAGCTCGCGGGACAGGAGAAAATCTATCACCTACGAGCAGTACTTC.

This sequence joins TRBV30 and TRBJ1-1; tentatively, D is TRBD1 (6 bases). The CDR3 length is 14 residues. From germline, CDR1 is GTSNPN and CDR2 SVGIG (reference sequence). V lost 5 bases and J lost 10, with 23 bases in between. CDR3 region: CAWAPRQVVESAFF. The DNA for the CDR3 is TGTGCCTGGGCCCCCAGACAGGTCGTAGAGTCAGCTTTCTTT. The full variable domain, with the rest looked up from reference TRBV30 and TRBJ1-1, is SQTIHQWPATLVQPVGSPLSLECTVEGTSNPNLYWYRQAAGRGLQLLFYSVGIGQISSEVPQNLSASRPQDRQFILSSKKLLLSDSGFYLCAWAPRQVVESAFFGQGTRLTVV.

The chain has TRBV14 and TRBJ2-7, with D possibly TRBD1 on 6 matching bases. The germline V gene encodes CDR1 SGHDN and CDR2 FVKESK. The ends were cut back, 4 bases at V and 6 bases at J, with 16 bases in the middle. The CDR3 sequence is 14 residues long. This CDR3 reads CASSLINRVSEQYF. The DNA for the CDR3 is TGTGCCAGCAGCCTAATCAACAGGGTAAGCGAGCAGTACTTC.

This chain connects TRBV5-8 to TRBJ2-5; TRBD1 is a possible D gene (5 bases). This CDR3 spans 16 amino acids. Deletions cut 0 bases from V and 5 bases from J, with 17 bases between. Germline values: CDR1 SGHTS, CDR2 YDEGEE. In nucleotides, the CDR3 is TGTGCCAGCAGCTTGGGGGTCGGCAGGGTAACTGAGACCCAGTACTTC. Translation gives CASSLGVGRVTETQYF.

The chain is built from TRBV6-8 and TRBJ2-7; D may be TRBD1 (7 bases). The CDR3 has 14 residues. Germline loops: CDR1 MNHGY, CDR2 SAAAGT. Trimming cost V 6 bases and J 4 bases, with 16 bases left between them. For the CDR3, the DNA is TGTGCCAGCAGCTCCATGACAGGGAGGTACGAGCAGTACTTC. This gives the protein CASSSMTGRYEQYF.

The V gene is TRBV11-2, the J gene TRBJ1-6, with TRBD1 matching over 9 bases. J was trimmed by 9 bases and V by 4 bases; bases with no gene match: 7. This CDR3 is 15 amino acids long. The germline V gene encodes CDR1 SGHAT and CDR2 FQNNGV. In DNA form, the CDR3 reads TGTGCCAGCAGCTCGGGACAGGGAGTACGTTCACCCCTCCACTTT. Protein: CASSSGQGVRSPLHF.

The chain is built from TRBV14 and TRBJ1-1; TRBD1 might be the D (5 bases). The CDR3 extends over 15 amino acids. CDR1 is SGHDN, CDR2 FVKESK, per germline. Trimming pared 1 base from V and 0 bases from J, leaving 9 bases between. The CDR3 region is CASSQGRGMNTEAFF. CDR3 DNA sequence: TGTGCCAGCAGCCAAGGGAGGGGAATGAACACTGAAGCTTTCTTT. The full variable domain, in which reference TRBV14 and TRBJ1-1 provide the parts outside the CDR3, is EAGVTQFPSHSVIEKGQTVTLRCDPISGHDNLYWYRRVMGKEIKFLLHFVKESKQDESGMPNNRFLAERTGGTYSTLKVQPAELEDSGVYFCASSQGRGMNTEAFFGQGTRLTVV.

The CDR3 spells CASSLDTMAGHGYTF. The CDR3 nucleotides read TGTGCCAGCAGCTTAGACACAATGGCAGGGCATGGCTACACCTTC. V gene TRBV7-2 combines with J gene TRBJ1-2, with D perhaps TRBD1 (5 bases). Germline lookup yields CDR1 SGHTA and CDR2 FQGNSA. V dropped 1 base and J dropped 6 bases, with 15 bases sitting between them. There are 15 residues in the CDR3.

J is TRBJ1-4 and V is TRBV5-1, with TRBD1 identical over 7 bases. Germline assignment: CDR1 SGHRS and CDR2 YFSETQ. This CDR3 contains 15 residues. J was trimmed by 0 bases and V by 4 bases; bases with no gene match: 3. The CDR3 here is CASSQGEATNEKLFF. CDR3 bases: TGCGCCAGCAGCCAGGGGGAGGCAACTAATGAAAAACTGTTTTTT.

The chain has TRBV11-2 and TRBJ2-7, with 7 bases aligning to TRBD1. The CDR3 has 13 amino acids. The V and J ends lost 3 bases and 6 bases, in that order; junction bases with no gene match: 5. Germline lookup yields CDR1 SGHAT and CDR2 FQNNGV. CDR3 residues: CASSLTGLGEQYF. The CDR3 region has the DNA TGTGCCAGCAGCTTGACAGGGCTTGGCGAGCAGTACTTC.

Here the CDR3 reads CASSVGRGGRADTQYF. CDR3 nucleotide sequence: TGTGCCAGCAGCGTAGGACGGGGGGGCCGGGCAGATACGCAGTATTTT. The chain recombines TRBV9 with TRBJ2-3, with 8 bases that match TRBD2. V dropped 0 bases and J dropped 4; count of bases not matched to a gene: 7. Germline V gene lookup returns CDR1 SGDLS and CDR2 YYNGEE. CDR3 length equals 16 residues.

This chain uses TRBV19 with TRBJ2-2, with 8 positions matching TRBD2. V lost 3 bases to trimming and J lost 4 bases; unmatched junction nucleotides: 4. Germline loops: CDR1 LNHDA, CDR2 SQIVND (reference sequence). The CDR3 has 15 amino acids. The CDR3 region is CASSIRGGGTGELFF. CDR3 coding DNA: TGTGCCAGTAGTATTCGGGGGGGCGGCACCGGGGAGCTGTTTTTT.

The chain couples TRBV6-4 to TRBJ1-6; the match to TRBD1 covers 8 bases. The length of the CDR3 is 14 residues. J lost 8 bases, V lost 11 bases, and 11 bases had no gene match. Per the germline V gene, CDR1 is MRHNA and CDR2 is SNTAGT. The CDR3 spells CAPLATGDHSPLHF. The CDR3 DNA reads TGTGCCCCTTTGGCGACAGGGGACCATTCACCCCTCCACTTT.

The V call is TRBV5-4, the J call TRBJ2-1; 10 bases agree with TRBD2. This CDR3 has 15 residues. The V segment lost 4 bases and the J segment 6 bases; nucleotides outside the gene matches: 7. Germline loops: CDR1 SGHNT, CDR2 YYREEE (reference sequence). The CDR3 sequence: CASSRDGLAANEQFF. DNA for the CDR3: TGTGCCAGCAGCCGTGACGGACTAGCGGCCAATGAGCAGTTCTTC.

Concerning this clone itself: Other DNA sequences from this sample encode an identical CDR3 as well. The chain has TRBV6-6 and TRBJ2-7; the match to TRBD1 covers 10 bases. The CDR3 totals 15 residues. Germline-derived CDR1 and CDR2 are MNHNY and SVGAGI (reference sequence). Losses at the gene ends were 5 bases for V and 2 bases for J; bases not matched to a gene: 6. CDR3 sequence: CASSPRQGAAYEQYF. The CDR3 DNA reads as TGTGCCAGCAGTCCCCGACAGGGGGCAGCCTACGAGCAGTACTTC.

V usage is TRBV25-1 and J usage is TRBJ2-3; 8 nucleotides agree with TRBD2. Germline CDR1 and CDR2: MGHDK and SYGVNS. This CDR3 is built from 17 residues. Losses at the gene ends were 10 bases for V and 0 bases for J; bases not matched to a gene: 15. Here the CDR3 reads CATRPSAGVSSTDTQYF. The DNA for the CDR3 is TGTGCCACCCGGCCCTCAGCGGGGGTTTCTAGCACAGATACGCAGTATTTT.